One T cell receptor (beta chain) is described in this entry. Its antigen is undetermined. This entry comes from a study of blood T cells in healthy people across ages. Study outcomes and limitations: No one knew whether donors had CMV, which possibly confounded expanded clonotype changes.

No fewer than 6 million PBMCs went into each sample. Alongside a J-beta primer mix, a sample-barcoded 5' primer served in a second PCR lasting about 6 to 12 cycles. Using its own MiXCR run on the 5' RACE reads, TCRdb lists one record per CDR3 protein. The table has some 1,500,000 distinct CDR3 sequences, approximately 43% seen once. What was sequenced was blood. This receptor was taken from a woman aged 18-30 years in good health.

The DNA for the CDR3 is TGTGCCAGCATTCGACGGTTGAATAGCAATCAGCCCCAGCATTTT. Translation gives CASIRRLNSNQPQHF. The chain uses TRBV2 and TRBJ1-5, with D unresolved. The CDR3 covers 15 residues. Germline V CDR1 and CDR2: SNHLY, FYNNEI. Trimming cost V 7 bases and J 0 bases, with 13 bases left between them.